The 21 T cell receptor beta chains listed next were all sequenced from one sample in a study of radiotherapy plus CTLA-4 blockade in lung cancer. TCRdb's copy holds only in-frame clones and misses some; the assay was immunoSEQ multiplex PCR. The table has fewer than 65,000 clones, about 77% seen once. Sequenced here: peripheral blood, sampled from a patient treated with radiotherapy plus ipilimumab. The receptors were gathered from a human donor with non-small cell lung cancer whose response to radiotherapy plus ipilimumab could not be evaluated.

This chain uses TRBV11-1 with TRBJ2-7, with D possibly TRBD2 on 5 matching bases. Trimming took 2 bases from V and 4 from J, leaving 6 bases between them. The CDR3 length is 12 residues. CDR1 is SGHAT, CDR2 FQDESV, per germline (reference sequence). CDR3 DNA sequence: TGTGCCAGCAGCTTAACGGGGTACGAGCAGTACTTC. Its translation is CASSLTGYEQYF.

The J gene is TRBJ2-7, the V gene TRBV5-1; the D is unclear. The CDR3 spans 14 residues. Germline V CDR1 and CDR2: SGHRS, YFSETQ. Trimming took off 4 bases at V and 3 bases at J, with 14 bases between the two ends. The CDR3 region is CASSPRWADYEQYF. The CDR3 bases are TGCGCCAGCAGCCCAAGGTGGGCAGACTACGAGCAGTACTTC.

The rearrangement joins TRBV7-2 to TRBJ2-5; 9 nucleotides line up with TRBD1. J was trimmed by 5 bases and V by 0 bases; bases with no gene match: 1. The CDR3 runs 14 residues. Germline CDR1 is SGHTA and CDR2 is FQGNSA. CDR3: CASSLAGQGETQYF. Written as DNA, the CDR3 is TGTGCCAGCAGCTTAGCGGGACAGGGCGAGACCCAGTACTTC.

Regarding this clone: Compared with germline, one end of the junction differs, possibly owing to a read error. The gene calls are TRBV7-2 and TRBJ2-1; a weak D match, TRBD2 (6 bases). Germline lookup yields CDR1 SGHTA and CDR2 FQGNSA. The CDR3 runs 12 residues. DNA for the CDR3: TGTGCCAGCAGCACCCGGGACTTCCCTCCAATCTTC. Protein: CASSTRDFPPIF.

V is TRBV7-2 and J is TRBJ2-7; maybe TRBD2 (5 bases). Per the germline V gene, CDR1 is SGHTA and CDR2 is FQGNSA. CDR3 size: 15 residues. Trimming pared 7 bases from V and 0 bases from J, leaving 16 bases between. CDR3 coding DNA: TGTGCCAGCAACTCCGGGGTTGGGAGCTCCTACGAGCAGTACTTC. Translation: CASNSGVGSSYEQYF.

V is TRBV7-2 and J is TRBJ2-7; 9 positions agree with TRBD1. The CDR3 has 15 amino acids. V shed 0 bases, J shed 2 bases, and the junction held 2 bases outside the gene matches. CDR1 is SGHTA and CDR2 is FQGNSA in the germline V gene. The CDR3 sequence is CASSLAGTGTYEQYF. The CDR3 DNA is TGTGCCAGCAGCTTAGCGGGGACAGGGACCTACGAGCAGTACTTC.

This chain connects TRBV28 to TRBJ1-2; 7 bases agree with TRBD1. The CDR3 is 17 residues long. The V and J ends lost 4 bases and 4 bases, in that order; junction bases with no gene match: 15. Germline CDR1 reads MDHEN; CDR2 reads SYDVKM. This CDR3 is CASSSFRTGVQFYGYTF. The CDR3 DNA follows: TGTGCCAGCAGTTCCTTCAGAACAGGGGTCCAATTCTATGGCTACACCTTC.

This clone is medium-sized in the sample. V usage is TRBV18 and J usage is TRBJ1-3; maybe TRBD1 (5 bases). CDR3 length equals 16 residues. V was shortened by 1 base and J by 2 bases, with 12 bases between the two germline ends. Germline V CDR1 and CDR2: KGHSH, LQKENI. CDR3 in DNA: TGTGCCAGCTCACCACAAGGAGGGACTCCTGGAAACACCATATATTTT. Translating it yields CASSPQGGTPGNTIYF.

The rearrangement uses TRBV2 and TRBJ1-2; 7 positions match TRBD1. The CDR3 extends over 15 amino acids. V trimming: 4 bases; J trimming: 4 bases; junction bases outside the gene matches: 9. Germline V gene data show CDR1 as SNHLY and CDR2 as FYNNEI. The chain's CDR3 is CASSVLGQRSYGYTF. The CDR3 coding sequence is TGTGCCAGCAGTGTATTGGGACAGCGCTCCTATGGCTACACCTTC.

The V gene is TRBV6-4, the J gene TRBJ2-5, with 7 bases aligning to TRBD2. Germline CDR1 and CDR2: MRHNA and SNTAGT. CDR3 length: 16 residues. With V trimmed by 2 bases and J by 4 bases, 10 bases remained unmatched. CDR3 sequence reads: CASSDLGRKGGETQYF. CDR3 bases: TGTGCCAGCAGTGACCTCGGGAGGAAGGGAGGAGAGACCCAGTACTTC.

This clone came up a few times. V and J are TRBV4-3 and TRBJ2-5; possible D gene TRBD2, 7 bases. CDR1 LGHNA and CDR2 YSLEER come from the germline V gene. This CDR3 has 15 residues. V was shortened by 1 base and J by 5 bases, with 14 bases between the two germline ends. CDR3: CASSQVGGGLETQYF. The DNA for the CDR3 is TGCGCCAGCAGCCAAGTAGGGGGGGGCCTTGAGACCCAGTACTTC.

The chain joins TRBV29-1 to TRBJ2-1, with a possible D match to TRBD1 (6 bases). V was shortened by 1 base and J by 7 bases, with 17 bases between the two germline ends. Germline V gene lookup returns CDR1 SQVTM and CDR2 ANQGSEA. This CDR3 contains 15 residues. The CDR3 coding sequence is TGCAGCGTTGAAGGGGGCGCCAGGGGACCAAATGAGCAGTTCTTC. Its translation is CSVEGGARGPNEQFF.

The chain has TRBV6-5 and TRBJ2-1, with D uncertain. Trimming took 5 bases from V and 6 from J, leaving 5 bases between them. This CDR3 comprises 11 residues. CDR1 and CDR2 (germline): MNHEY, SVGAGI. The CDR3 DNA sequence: TGTGCCAGCAGTGCGGCCAATGAGCAGTTCTTC. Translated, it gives CASSAANEQFF.

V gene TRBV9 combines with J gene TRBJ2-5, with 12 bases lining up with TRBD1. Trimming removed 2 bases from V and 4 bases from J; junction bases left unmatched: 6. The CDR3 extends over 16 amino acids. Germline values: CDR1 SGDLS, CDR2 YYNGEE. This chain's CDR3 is CASSVGGQGARETQYF. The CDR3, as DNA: TGTGCCAGCAGCGTCGGGGGACAGGGGGCGCGAGAGACCCAGTACTTC.

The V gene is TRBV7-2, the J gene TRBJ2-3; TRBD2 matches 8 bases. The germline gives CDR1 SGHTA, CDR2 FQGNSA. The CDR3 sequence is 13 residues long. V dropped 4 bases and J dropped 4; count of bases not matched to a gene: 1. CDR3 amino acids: CASSWREADTQYF. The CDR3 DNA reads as TGTGCCAGCAGCTGGCGGGAGGCAGATACGCAGTATTTT.

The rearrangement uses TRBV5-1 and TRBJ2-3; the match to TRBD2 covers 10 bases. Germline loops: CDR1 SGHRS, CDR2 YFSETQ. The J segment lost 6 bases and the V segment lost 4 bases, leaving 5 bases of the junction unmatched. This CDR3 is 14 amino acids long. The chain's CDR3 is CASSQGLARDTQYF. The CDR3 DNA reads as TGCGCCAGCAGCCAGGGACTAGCGAGGGATACGCAGTATTTT.

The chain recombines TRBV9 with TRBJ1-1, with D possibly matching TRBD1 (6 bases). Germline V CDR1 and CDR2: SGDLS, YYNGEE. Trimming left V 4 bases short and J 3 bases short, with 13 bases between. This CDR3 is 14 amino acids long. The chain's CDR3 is CASSLGGGHTEAFF. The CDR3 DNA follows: TGTGCCAGCAGCTTGGGGGGGGGCCACACTGAAGCTTTCTTT.

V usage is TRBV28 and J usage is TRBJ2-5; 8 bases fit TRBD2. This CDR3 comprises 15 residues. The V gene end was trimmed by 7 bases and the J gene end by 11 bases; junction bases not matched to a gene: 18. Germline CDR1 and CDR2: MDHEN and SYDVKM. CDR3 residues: CASTPAGLADVGQYF. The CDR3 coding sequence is TGTGCCAGCACCCCGGCCGGACTAGCTGACGTCGGGCAGTACTTC.

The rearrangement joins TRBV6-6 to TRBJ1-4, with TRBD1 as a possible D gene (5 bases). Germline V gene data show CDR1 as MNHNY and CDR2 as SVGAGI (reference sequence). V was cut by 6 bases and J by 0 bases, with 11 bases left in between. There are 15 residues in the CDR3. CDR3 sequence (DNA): TGTGCCAGCAGAAACGGGGGGGCAACTAATGAAAAACTGTTTTTT. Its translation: CASRNGGATNEKLFF.

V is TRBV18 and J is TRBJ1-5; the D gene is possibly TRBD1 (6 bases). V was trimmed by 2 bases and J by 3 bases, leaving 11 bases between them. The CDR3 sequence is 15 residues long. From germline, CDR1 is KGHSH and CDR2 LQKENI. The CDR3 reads CASSPKQGNNQPQHF. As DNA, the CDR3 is TGTGCCAGCTCACCAAAACAGGGAAACAATCAGCCCCAGCATTTT.

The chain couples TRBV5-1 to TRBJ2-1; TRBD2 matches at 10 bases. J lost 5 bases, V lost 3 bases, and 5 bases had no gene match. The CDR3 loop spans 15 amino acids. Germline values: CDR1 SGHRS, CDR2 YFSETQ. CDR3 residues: CASSYSSGGNNEQFF. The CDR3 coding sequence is TGCGCCAGCAGCTACTCTAGCGGGGGAAACAATGAGCAGTTCTTC.